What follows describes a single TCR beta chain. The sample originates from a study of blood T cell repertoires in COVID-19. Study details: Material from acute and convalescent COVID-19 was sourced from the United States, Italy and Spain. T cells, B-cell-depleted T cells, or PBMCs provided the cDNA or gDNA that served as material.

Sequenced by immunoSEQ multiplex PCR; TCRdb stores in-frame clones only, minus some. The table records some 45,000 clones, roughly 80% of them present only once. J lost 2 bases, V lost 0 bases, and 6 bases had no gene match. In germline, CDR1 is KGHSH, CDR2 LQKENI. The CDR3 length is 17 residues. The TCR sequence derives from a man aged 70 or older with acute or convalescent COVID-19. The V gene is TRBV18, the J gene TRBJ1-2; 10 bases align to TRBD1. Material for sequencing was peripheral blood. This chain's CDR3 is CASSPPDRGRVNYGYTF. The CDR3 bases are TGTGCCAGCTCACCACCGGACAGGGGGAGAGTGAACTATGGCTACACCTTC. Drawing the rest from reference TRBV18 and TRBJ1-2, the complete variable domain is NAGVMQNPRHLVRRRGQEARLRCSPMKGHSHVYWYRQLPEEGLKFMVYLQKENIIDESGMPKERFSAEFPKEGPSILRIQQVVRGDSAAYFCASSPPDRGRVNYGYTFGSGTRLTVV.